This TCR beta chain was recovered during a study of T cells in localized non-small cell lung cancer (TCRdb year 2020). Background on the whole study: T cell repertoires of 236 early-stage NSCLC patients were analyzed, with tumors being compared against uninvolved tumor-adjacent lungs. The cohort consisted of approximately 240 treatment-naive NSCLC patients whose localized lung tumors had been resected. Of the NSCLC patients, 120 to 150 were male and around 97 were female, and the mean age was approximately 66 years. Broader findings and caveats from the paper: Since the design was exploratory, TCR variables were selected using unadjusted p-values with no false-discovery rate correction. Longer overall survival was associated with higher T cell density in blood, whereas shorter survival was associated with higher clonality in adjacent lung. Uninvolved tumor-adjacent lung showed the highest T cell clonality, higher than tumor, which suggests more focused antigenic responses in the uninvolved tumor-adjacent lung. Because multi-region tumor sequencing was not done, intratumor heterogeneity could not be ruled out. A median of approximately 55 of the top 100 tumor clones were detected in paired uninvolved adjacent lung, and about 29 of these tumor clones were also found among the top 100 clones of the paired uninvolved adjacent lung.

With regard to this clone: It has no known antigen specificity. No base quality values were provided; no much bigger clone lies one nucleotide off.

At diagnosis, peripheral blood, uninvolved tumor-adjacent lung and tumor were collected and were preserved as a mix of fresh-frozen and FFPE material. Blood samples were analyzed as peripheral blood mononuclear cells for TCR repertoire profiling. Between the V and J ends, shortened by 8 bases and 2 bases respectively, the junction contains 10 bases. Measured from the cysteine to the phenylalanine, the CDR3 is 13 residues long. Only the CDR3 region is kept as DNA, spanning 39 bases read in frame from base 1. CDR1 and CDR2 are drawn from the germline V gene: LGHNA, YSLEER. The immunoSEQ Assay was used to sequence TCR beta CDR3 regions from DNA. The original pipeline was this. To compute T cell density, TCR beta template counts were normalized to usable DNA, which was estimated by amplifying housekeeping genes. Using the preseqR package, richness was estimated by extrapolating to 120,000 templates for tissue samples and 400,000 templates for PBMC samples. Clonality was calculated as one minus Pielou's evenness. Tissue-enriched TCRs were identified through differential abundance testing performed on productive amino-acid clonotypes, with a minimum total count of 5 and an alpha of 0.1. The Jaccard Index and the Morisita Overlap Index were used to measure how much the repertoires overlapped between compartments. GLIPH clustered TCR beta CDR3s with public tetramer-defined viral CDR3s; viral motifs required at least three viral sequences plus V-gene enrichment. This immuneACCESS table, as held by TCRdb, lists in-frame sequences with V and J called but not all clones. Of the missing ones, under half trace to an unresolved V gene in checked studies; the others have no known cause. Clone size and the V and J calls come from that table; the DNA yielded D and trimming. The sample yields some 28,000 clones; around 90% were counted once. The ten largest clones add up to 6.8% of the sample.

Recombination connected TRBV4-3 to TRBJ1-3; too little of a D gene remains to name it. The sequences come from peripheral blood, collected before any cancer treatment. The origin of this receptor is a male donor aged 60 or over with stage I lung adenocarcinoma. The CDR3 reads as follows: CASCEQPGNTIYF. In nucleotide form, the sequence is TGCGCCAGCTGTGAACAGCCTGGAAACACCATATATTTT.